Each of the 10 T cell receptor beta chains below was sequenced from the same sample in a study of blood T cell repertoires in COVID-19. Clones were sequenced by immunoSEQ multiplex PCR, and TCRdb holds only the in-frame ones, with some missing. The data show a few hundred thousand clones, approximately 86% seen once. The sample comprised peripheral blood. All receptors come from a woman in her 70s with active or convalescent COVID-19.

As DNA, the CDR3 is TGTGCCAGCAGTTACTCGAGGACAGGGGATGAAAAACTGTTTTTT. Translating gives CASSYSRTGDEKLFF. This sequence joins TRBV6-2 or TRBV6-3 and TRBJ1-4; 9 nucleotides match TRBD1. The CDR3 has 15 amino acids. V shed 0 bases, J shed 6 bases, and the junction held 2 bases outside the gene matches. Germline V CDR1 and CDR2: MNHEY, SVGEGT.

The J gene is TRBJ1-2, the V gene TRBV7-2; tentative D call: TRBD1 (5 bases). The V end was cut by 3 bases, the J end by 3 bases, with 14 bases between. This CDR3 has 15 residues. CDR1 is SGHTA and CDR2 is FQGNSA in the germline V gene. CDR3 in amino acids: CASSFTGGGDYGYTF. DNA for the CDR3: TGTGCCAGCAGCTTTACGGGCGGAGGGGACTATGGCTACACCTTC.

The genes are TRBV5-1 and TRBJ2-2; perhaps TRBD2 as D (5 bases). The CDR3 is made up of 16 amino acids. With 6 bases removed from V and 0 bases from J, the gap between germline ends came to 15 bases. Germline V gene lookup returns CDR1 SGHRS and CDR2 YFSETQ. The CDR3: CASNPGYFANTGELFF. CDR3 DNA sequence: TGCGCCAGCAATCCGGGATATTTCGCGAACACCGGGGAGCTGTTTTTT.

The chain employs TRBV15 and TRBJ1-1; TRBD1 aligns across 7 bases. V shed 4 bases, J shed 1 base, and the junction held 3 bases outside the gene matches. The germline V gene encodes CDR1 LNHNV and CDR2 YYDKDF (reference sequence). The CDR3 is 14 residues long. The CDR3 bases are TGTGCCACCAGCATTCGGACAGGGAACACTGAAGCTTTCTTT. This codes for CATSIRTGNTEAFF.

V is TRBV7-2 and J is TRBJ2-3; D is perhaps TRBD1 (6 bases). CDR1 SGHTA and CDR2 FQGNSA come from the germline V gene. The CDR3 length is 14 residues. V lost 5 bases to trimming and J lost 2 bases, with 11 bases between them. The CDR3, as DNA: TGTGCCAGCAGCCGCAGGGGCGACACAGATACGCAGTATTTT. It specifies CASSRRGDTDTQYF.

The chain is built from TRBV6-6 and TRBJ1-1; TRBD1 agrees at 7 bases. Trimming removed 6 bases from V and 11 bases from J; junction bases left unmatched: 12. CDR1 and CDR2 from the germline V gene are MNHNY and SVGAGI (reference sequence). This CDR3 spans 13 amino acids. In nucleotides, the CDR3 is TGTGCCAGCAGCCTCCTGACAGGGTCTTCGGCTTTCTTT. Its translation is CASSLLTGSSAFF.

A few counts support this clone. The chain employs TRBV6-2 or TRBV6-3 and TRBJ1-1, with TRBD1 matching over 7 bases. V was clipped by 6 bases and J by 1 base; unmatched bases: 5. Germline V CDR1 and CDR2: MNHEY, SVGEGT. CDR3 size: 14 residues. This CDR3 reads CASSPYRGNTEAFF. DNA of the CDR3: TGTGCCAGCAGCCCTTACAGGGGGAACACTGAAGCTTTCTTT.

CDR3 loop: CASSPPSIQGEKLFF. The DNA for the CDR3 is TGTGCCAGCTCACCACCCTCAATACAGGGAGAAAAACTGTTTTTT. V gene TRBV18 combines with J gene TRBJ1-4; TRBD1 might be the D (6 bases). V gave up 0 bases and J gave up 8 bases, with 13 bases separating them. CDR1 KGHSH and CDR2 LQKENI come from the germline V gene. The CDR3 spans 15 residues.

J is TRBJ1-6 and V is TRBV5-4; 7 bases fit TRBD1. The CDR3 runs 15 residues. CDR1 and CDR2 from the germline V gene are SGHNT and YYREEE (reference sequence). V dropped 4 bases and J dropped 5; count of bases not matched to a gene: 6. The CDR3 is CASSRGQINNSPLHF. The CDR3 DNA is TGTGCCAGCAGCCGGGGACAGATCAATAATTCACCCCTCCACTTT.

The CDR3 nucleotides are TGTGCCAGCAGTGAATTCGATGGCTACACCTTC. This codes for CASSEFDGYTF. The chain links TRBV2 to TRBJ1-2; D unclear. CDR1 and CDR2 from the germline V gene are SNHLY and FYNNEI. This CDR3 contains 11 residues. Deletions cut 2 bases from V and 6 bases from J, with 4 bases between.